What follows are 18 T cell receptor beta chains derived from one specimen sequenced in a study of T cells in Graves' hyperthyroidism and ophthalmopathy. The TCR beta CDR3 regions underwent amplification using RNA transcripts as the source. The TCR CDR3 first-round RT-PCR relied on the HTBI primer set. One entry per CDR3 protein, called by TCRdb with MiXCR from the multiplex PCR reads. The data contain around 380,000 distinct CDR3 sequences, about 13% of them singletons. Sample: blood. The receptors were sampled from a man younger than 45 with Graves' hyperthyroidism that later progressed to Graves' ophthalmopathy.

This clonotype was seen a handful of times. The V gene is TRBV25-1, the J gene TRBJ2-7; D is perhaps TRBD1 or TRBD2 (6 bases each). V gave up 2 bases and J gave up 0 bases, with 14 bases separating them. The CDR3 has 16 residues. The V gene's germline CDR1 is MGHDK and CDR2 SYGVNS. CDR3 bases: TGTGCCAGCAGTGAAGAGCTCGGGGGCCTCTCCTACGAGCAGTACTTC. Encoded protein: CASSEELGGLSYEQYF.

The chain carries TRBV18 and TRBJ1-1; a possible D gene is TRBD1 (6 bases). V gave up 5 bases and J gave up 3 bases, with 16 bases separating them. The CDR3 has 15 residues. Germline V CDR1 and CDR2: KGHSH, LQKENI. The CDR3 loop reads CASSTRTVGDTEAFF. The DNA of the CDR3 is TGTGCCAGCTCAACAAGGACAGTGGGGGACACTGAAGCTTTCTTT.

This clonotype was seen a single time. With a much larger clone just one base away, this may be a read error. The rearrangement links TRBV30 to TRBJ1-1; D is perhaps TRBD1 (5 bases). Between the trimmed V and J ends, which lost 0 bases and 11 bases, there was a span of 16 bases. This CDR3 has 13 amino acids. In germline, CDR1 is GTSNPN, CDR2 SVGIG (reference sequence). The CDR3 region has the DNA TGTGCCTGGAGTGTACGGGGGGAGTCGGTTGCTTTCTTT. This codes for CAWSVRGESVAFF.

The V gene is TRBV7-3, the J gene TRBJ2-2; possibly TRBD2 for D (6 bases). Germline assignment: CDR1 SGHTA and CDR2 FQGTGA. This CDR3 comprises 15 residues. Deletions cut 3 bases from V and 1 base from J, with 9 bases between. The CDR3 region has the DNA TGTGCCAGCAGCTTCCAGGAGGGGAACACCGGGGAGCTGTTTTTT. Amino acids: CASSFQEGNTGELFF.

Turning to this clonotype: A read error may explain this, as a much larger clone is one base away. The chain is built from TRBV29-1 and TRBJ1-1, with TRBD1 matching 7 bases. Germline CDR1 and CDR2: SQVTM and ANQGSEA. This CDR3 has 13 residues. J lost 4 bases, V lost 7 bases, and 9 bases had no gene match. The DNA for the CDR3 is TGCAGCGCTGTGACAGGGTTGGGCACTGAAGCTTTCTTT. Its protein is CSAVTGLGTEAFF.

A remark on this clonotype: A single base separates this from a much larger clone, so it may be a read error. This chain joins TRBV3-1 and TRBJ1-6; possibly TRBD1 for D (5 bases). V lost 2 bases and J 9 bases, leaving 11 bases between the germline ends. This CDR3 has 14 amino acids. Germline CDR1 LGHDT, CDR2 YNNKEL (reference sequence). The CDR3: CASSQRHRGSPLHF. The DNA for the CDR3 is TGTGCCAGCAGCCAAAGACATAGGGGTTCACCCCTCCACTTT.

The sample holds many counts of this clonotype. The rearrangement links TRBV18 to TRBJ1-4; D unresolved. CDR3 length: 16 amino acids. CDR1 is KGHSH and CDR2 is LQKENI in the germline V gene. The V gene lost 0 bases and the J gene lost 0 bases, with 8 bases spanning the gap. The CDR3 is CASSPPTVATNEKLFF. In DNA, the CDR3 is TGTGCCAGCTCACCACCAACAGTTGCAACTAATGAAAAACTGTTTTTT.

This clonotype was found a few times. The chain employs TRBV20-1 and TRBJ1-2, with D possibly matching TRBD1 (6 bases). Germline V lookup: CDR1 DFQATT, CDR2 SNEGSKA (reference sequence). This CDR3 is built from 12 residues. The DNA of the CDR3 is TGCGGTTGGACAGTAAAGTGGAATGGCTACACCTTC. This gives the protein CGWTVKWNGYTF.

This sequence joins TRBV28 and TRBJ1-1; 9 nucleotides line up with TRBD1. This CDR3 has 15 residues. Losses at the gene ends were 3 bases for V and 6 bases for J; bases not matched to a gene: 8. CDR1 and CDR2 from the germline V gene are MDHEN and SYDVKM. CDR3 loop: CASSFLQGAAPEAFF. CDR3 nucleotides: TGTGCCAGCAGTTTCTTACAGGGGGCGGCCCCTGAAGCTTTCTTT.

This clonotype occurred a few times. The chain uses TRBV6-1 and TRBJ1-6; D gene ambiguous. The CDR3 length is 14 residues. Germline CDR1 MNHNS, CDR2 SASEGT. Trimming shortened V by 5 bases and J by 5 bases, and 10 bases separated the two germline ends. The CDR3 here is CASSLGSDNSPLHF. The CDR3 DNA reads TGTGCCAGCAGTTTGGGCAGTGATAATTCACCCCTCCACTTT.

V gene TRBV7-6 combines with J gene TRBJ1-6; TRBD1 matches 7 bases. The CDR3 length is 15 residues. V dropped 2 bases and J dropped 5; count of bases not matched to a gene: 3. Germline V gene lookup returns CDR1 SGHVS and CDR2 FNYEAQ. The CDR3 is CASSLKGQHNSPLHF. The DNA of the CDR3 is TGTGCCAGCAGCTTAAAGGGACAGCATAATTCACCCCTCCACTTT.

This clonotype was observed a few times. The CDR3 is CASSMGAFLHF. Here the CDR3 DNA reads TGTGCCAGCAGCATGGGGGCCTTTCTCCACTTT. V usage is TRBV12-3 or TRBV12-4 and J usage is TRBJ1-6, with a possible D match to TRBD1 (6 bases). CDR3 length equals 11 residues. Between the trimmed V and J ends, which lost 6 bases and 16 bases, there was a span of 13 bases.

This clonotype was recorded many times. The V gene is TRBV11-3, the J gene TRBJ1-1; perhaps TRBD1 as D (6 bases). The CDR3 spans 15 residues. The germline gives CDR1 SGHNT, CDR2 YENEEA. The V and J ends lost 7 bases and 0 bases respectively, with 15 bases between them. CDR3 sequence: CASTSPGVMNTEAFF. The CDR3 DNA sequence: TGTGCCAGCACATCGCCAGGGGTAATGAACACTGAAGCTTTCTTT.

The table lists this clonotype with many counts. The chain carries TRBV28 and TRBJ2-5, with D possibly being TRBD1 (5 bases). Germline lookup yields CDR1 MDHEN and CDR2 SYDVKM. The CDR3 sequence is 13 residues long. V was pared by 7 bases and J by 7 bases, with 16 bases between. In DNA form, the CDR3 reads TGTGCCAGCAAAGTTGTGGGGCCGGGGACCCAGTACTTC. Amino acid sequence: CASKVVGPGTQYF.

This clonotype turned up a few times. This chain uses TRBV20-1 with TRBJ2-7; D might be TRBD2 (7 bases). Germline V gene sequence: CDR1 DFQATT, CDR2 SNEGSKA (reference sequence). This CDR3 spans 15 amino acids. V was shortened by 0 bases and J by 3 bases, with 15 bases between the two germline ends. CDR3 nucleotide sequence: TGCAGTGCTAGAGATGATCGGGGGGCCGACTACGAGCAGTACTTC. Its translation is CSARDDRGADYEQYF.

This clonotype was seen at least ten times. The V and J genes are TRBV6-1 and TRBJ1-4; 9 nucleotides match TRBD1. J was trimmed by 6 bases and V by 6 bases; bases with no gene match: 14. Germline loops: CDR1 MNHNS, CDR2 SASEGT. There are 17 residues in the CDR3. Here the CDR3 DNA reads TGTGCCAGCAGATGGGACAGGGCACCCACGTTTGATGAAAAACTGTTTTTT. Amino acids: CASRWDRAPTFDEKLFF.

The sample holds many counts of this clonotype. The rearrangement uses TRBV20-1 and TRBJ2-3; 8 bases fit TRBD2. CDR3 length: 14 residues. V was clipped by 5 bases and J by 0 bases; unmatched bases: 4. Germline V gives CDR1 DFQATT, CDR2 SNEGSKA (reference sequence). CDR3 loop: CSAELAVSTDTQYF. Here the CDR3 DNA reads TGCAGTGCTGAACTAGCGGTGAGCACAGATACGCAGTATTTT.

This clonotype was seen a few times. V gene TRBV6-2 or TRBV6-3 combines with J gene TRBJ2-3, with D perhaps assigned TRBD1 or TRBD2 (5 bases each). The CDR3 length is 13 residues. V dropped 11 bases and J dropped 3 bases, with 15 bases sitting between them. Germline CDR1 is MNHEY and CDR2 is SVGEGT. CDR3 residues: CALAQGWTDTQYF. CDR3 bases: TGTGCCCTAGCCCAGGGATGGACAGATACGCAGTATTTT.